One and the same sample provided the 17 T cell receptor beta chains below, sequenced in a study of blood T cell repertoires in COVID-19. Profiling relied on immunoSEQ multiplex PCR, and the TCRdb table lists in-frame clones only, not all of them. The sample yields 250,000 or so clones, 80% to 90% seen once. Sequencing was done on a sample of PBMCs or T cells enriched from blood (not recorded which). These receptor sequences come from a woman aged 40 to 49 who had been exposed to COVID-19.

The chain carries TRBV27 and TRBJ1-4; D is ambiguous. CDR3 length: 15 residues. The V end lost 7 bases, the J end lost 0 bases, and 12 bases lay between the germline ends. Germline assignment: CDR1 MNHEY and CDR2 SMNVEV (reference sequence). The CDR3 DNA is TGTGCCAGCACCAAATCTACTGCAACTAATGAAAAACTGTTTTTT. Protein sequence: CASTKSTATNEKLFF.

This chain joins TRBV6-6 and TRBJ2-3, with D perhaps TRBD2 (5 bases). Trimming stripped 10 bases from V and 0 bases from J, with 11 bases between. Germline CDR1 is MNHNY and CDR2 is SVGAGI (reference sequence). The CDR3 length is 13 residues. CDR3 DNA: TGTGCCACCAACCGGGATAGCACAGATACGCAGTATTTT. This codes for CATNRDSTDTQYF.

The chain combines TRBV18 with TRBJ1-1; possible D gene TRBD1, 5 bases. The CDR3 has 13 residues. Trimming cost V 4 bases and J 1 base, with 7 bases left between them. CDR1 KGHSH and CDR2 LQKENI come from the germline V gene. The CDR3 region has the DNA TGTGCCAGCTCACAGACAGCGAACACTGAAGCTTTCTTT. Protein product: CASSQTANTEAFF.

This clone was observed a handful of times. This chain uses TRBV5-8 with TRBJ1-1; TRBD1 is a possible D gene (5 bases). Trimming removed 1 base from V and 9 bases from J, with 13 bases in between. The CDR3 has 13 amino acids. Germline V gene sequence: CDR1 SGHTS, CDR2 YDEGEE. CDR3 nucleotides: TGTGCCAGCAGCTTGTTAGGGGCAGGGAAAGCTTTCTTT. This encodes CASSLLGAGKAFF. Based on the CDR3 plus reference TRBV5-8 and TRBJ1-1, the full variable domain is EAGVTQSPTHLIKTRGQQATLRCSPISGHTSVYWYQQALGLGLQFLLWYDEGEERNRGNFPPRFSGRQFPNYSSELNVNALELEDSALYLCASSLLGAGKAFFGQGTRLTVV.

J is TRBJ2-7 and V is TRBV5-4; D may be TRBD2 (7 bases). The V and J ends lost 4 bases and 0 bases respectively, with 14 bases between them. Germline V gene lookup returns CDR1 SGHNT and CDR2 YYREEE (reference sequence). This CDR3 is built from 15 residues. CDR3 region: CASSPGAGASYEQYF. DNA of the CDR3: TGTGCCAGCAGCCCCGGCGCGGGGGCCTCCTACGAGCAGTACTTC.

The rearrangement links TRBV3-1 (or the pseudogene TRBV3-2) to TRBJ1-2; no clear D gene. The germline gives CDR1 LGHDT, CDR2 YNNKEL (reference sequence). V lost 0 bases to trimming and J lost 8 bases, with 16 bases between them. The CDR3 is 15 residues long. Written as DNA, the CDR3 is TGTGCCAGCAGCCAAGAATACGGGAGGATGGGGGGCTACACCTTC. The encoded protein is CASSQEYGRMGGYTF.

V and J are TRBV30 and TRBJ2-1, with TRBD1 matching over 11 bases. Trimming cost V 0 bases and J 5 bases; bases outside gene matches: 6. The length of the CDR3 is 16 residues. Germline V gene lookup returns CDR1 GTSNPN and CDR2 SVGIG (reference sequence). CDR3 DNA sequence: TGTGCCTGGAGTGTACAGGGACAGGGGGTGGACAATGAGCAGTTCTTC. Its translation: CAWSVQGQGVDNEQFF. Drawing the rest from reference TRBV30 and TRBJ2-1, the complete variable domain is SQTIHQWPATLVQPVGSPLSLECTVEGTSNPNLYWYRQAAGRGLQLLFYSVGIGQISSEVPQNLSASRPQDRQFILSSKKLLLSDSGFYLCAWSVQGQGVDNEQFFGPGTRLTVL.

The chain combines TRBV3-1 (or the pseudogene TRBV3-2) with TRBJ1-6; 7 positions agree with TRBD1. Germline assignment: CDR1 LGHDT and CDR2 YNNKEL (reference sequence). The V segment lost 4 bases and the J segment 9 bases; nucleotides outside the gene matches: 9. There are 15 residues in the CDR3. For the CDR3, the DNA is TGTGCCAGCAGCCGCGGACAGGTTTTTGGTTCACCCCTCCACTTT. This translates into CASSRGQVFGSPLHF.

As concerns this clone: Compared with germline, one end of the junction differs, possibly owing to a read error. The chain links TRBV5-1 to TRBJ1-5; weak D call: TRBD1 (6 bases). This CDR3 has 16 amino acids. Germline CDR1 SGHRS, CDR2 YFSETQ. The CDR3 DNA follows: TGTGCCAGCAGCTTAGCCCCACAGGGCACAAATCAGCCCCAGCATTTT. It yields the protein CASSLAPQGTNQPQHF.

The chain is built from TRBV9 and TRBJ2-2; D may be TRBD1 (5 bases). The CDR3 covers 16 residues. CDR1 and CDR2 from the germline V gene are SGDLS and YYNGEE. V was clipped by 0 bases and J by 4 bases, with 13 bases between them. CDR3 residues: CASSVEGPVLTGELFF. The CDR3 coding sequence is TGTGCCAGCAGCGTAGAGGGGCCTGTCCTCACCGGGGAGCTGTTTTTT.

The chain has TRBV6-5 and TRBJ1-3; unclear D gene. Trimming shortened V by 8 bases and J by 2 bases, and 10 bases separated the two germline ends. In germline, CDR1 is MNHEY, CDR2 SVGAGI. This CDR3 region has 13 residues. The CDR3 DNA reads as TGTGCCAGCGGCGCGGCAACTGGAAACACCATATATTTT. As protein: CASGAATGNTIYF.

The gene calls are TRBV19 and TRBJ2-2; D gene uncertain. V lost 3 bases and J 4 bases, leaving 6 bases between the germline ends. CDR3 length equals 13 residues. CDR1 LNHDA and CDR2 SQIVND come from the germline V gene (reference sequence). CDR3 in amino acids: CASSMSPTGELFF. Here the CDR3 DNA reads TGTGCCAGTAGTATGAGCCCCACCGGGGAGCTGTTTTTT. The whole variable domain, filled in from reference TRBV19 and TRBJ2-2, reads DGGITQSPKYLFRKEGQNVTLSCEQNLNHDAMYWYRQDPGQGLRLIYYSQIVNDFQKGDIAEGYSVSREKKESFPLTVTSAQKNPTAFYLCASSMSPTGELFFGEGSRLTVL.

This sequence joins TRBV7-9 and TRBJ2-5; the match to TRBD1 covers 10 bases. CDR3 size: 15 residues. Germline V lookup: CDR1 SEHNR, CDR2 FQNEAQ (reference sequence). V lost 2 bases to trimming and J lost 4 bases; unmatched junction nucleotides: 4. The CDR3 loop is CASSLKTGGRETQYF. Here the CDR3 DNA reads TGTGCCAGCAGCTTAAAGACAGGGGGCAGAGAGACCCAGTACTTC.

This chain links TRBV5-5 with TRBJ1-4; D is ambiguous. V lost 1 base, J lost 3 bases, and 16 bases lay in between. Germline CDR1 reads SGHKS; CDR2 reads YYEKEE (reference sequence). This CDR3 spans 17 amino acids. This CDR3 reads CASSLSWATQANEKLFF. CDR3 nucleotide sequence: TGTGCCAGCAGCTTGTCCTGGGCTACGCAGGCTAATGAAAAACTGTTTTTT.

The CDR3 DNA reads TGTGCCAGCAGCGAAGTGGGTAGCGGGGGGGCCACAGATACGCAGTATTTT. Its translation is CASSEVGSGGATDTQYF. The V and J genes are TRBV9 and TRBJ2-3; 11 bases line up with TRBD2. Looked up from germline, CDR1 is SGDLS and CDR2 is YYNGEE. The CDR3 totals 17 residues. Trimming took 3 bases from V and 2 from J; bases not matched to a gene: 8.

The genes are TRBV7-6 and TRBJ1-1; D is unresolved. The CDR3 length is 13 residues. V gave up 1 base and J gave up 5 bases, with 8 bases separating them. Germline assignment: CDR1 SGHVS and CDR2 FNYEAQ. Here the CDR3 reads CASSLDRRTEAFF. Written as DNA, the CDR3 is TGTGCCAGCAGCTTAGACAGAAGAACTGAAGCTTTCTTT.

This clone has only one observation. The V and J genes are TRBV9 and TRBJ2-2, with unresolved D. Germline V gene sequence: CDR1 SGDLS, CDR2 YYNGEE. The V end was cut by 3 bases, the J end by 4 bases, with 10 bases between. The CDR3 runs 14 residues. CDR3 nucleotide sequence: TGTGCCAGCAGCGGGGCCCCGAGCACCGGGGAGCTGTTTTTT. Its translation: CASSGAPSTGELFF.